The 30 T cell receptor beta chains presented below share a single source sample, sequenced in a study of early T cells in non-severe SARS-CoV-2 infection. TCRdb called the 5' RACE reads again in MiXCR, with one record for every CDR3 protein. The sample includes about 30,000 distinct CDR3 sequences, around 4% of them seen just once. Specimen: whole blood. The receptors come from an adult who was a healthcare worker with PCR-confirmed SARS-CoV-2 infection or an uninfected control (not recorded which).

This chain links TRBV5-1 with TRBJ2-4; D is possibly TRBD1 (6 bases). Deletions cut 7 bases from V and 0 bases from J, with 14 bases between. The V gene's germline CDR1 is SGHRS and CDR2 YFSETQ. The CDR3 covers 15 residues. CDR3 residues: CASGTGPLAKNIQYF. The CDR3 DNA sequence: TGCGCCAGCGGAACAGGGCCTCTAGCCAAAAACATTCAGTACTTC.

As for this clonotype: With a much larger clone just one base away, this may be a read error. Because the CDR3 is missing its conserved closing phenylalanine or tryptophan, this is likely a read error. This rearrangement joins TRBV7-7 to TRBJ2-1; tentatively, D is TRBD1 (6 bases). The CDR3 consists of 13 residues. Germline CDR1 is SSHAT and CDR2 is FNYEAQ (reference sequence). The CDR3 spells CASSPDRYGEQFL. CDR3 nucleotides: TGTGCTAGCAGCCCCGACAGGTATGGGGAGCAGTTCTTG.

This clonotype was picked up many times. The CDR3 coding sequence is TGTGCCAGCAGGCGGACAGGGGAGGGCTACACCTTC. Its protein product is CASRRTGEGYTF. This rearrangement joins TRBV6-5 to TRBJ1-2, with 9 positions matching TRBD1. CDR3 size: 12 residues. Losses at the gene ends were 6 bases for V and 8 bases for J; bases not matched to a gene: 4. The germline V gene has CDR1 MNHEY and CDR2 SVGAGI.

This clonotype was found many times. V and J are TRBV2 and TRBJ2-2; no clear D. Germline CDR1 reads SNHLY; CDR2 reads FYNNEI. This CDR3 comprises 14 residues. Trimming removed 7 bases at V and 4 bases at J, with 13 bases between. The CDR3 here is CASTLSYFTGELFF. The CDR3 nucleotides are TGTGCCAGCACGCTATCCTACTTCACCGGGGAGCTGTTTTTT.

This clonotype was seen many times. The chain recombines TRBV30 with TRBJ2-7, with D tentatively TRBD2 (6 bases). Germline lookup yields CDR1 GTSNPN and CDR2 SVGIG (reference sequence). There are 13 residues in the CDR3. The germline V and J ends were trimmed by 3 bases and 7 bases, with 16 bases remaining between them. CDR3 in DNA: TGTGCCTGGAGCCGTGGAGGGGAAGGAGAGCAGTACTTC. Amino acid sequence: CAWSRGGEGEQYF.

This clonotype has at least ten counts. V and J are TRBV14 and TRBJ2-3, with no clear D. V dropped 1 base and J dropped 4 bases, with 9 bases sitting between them. The CDR3 is 14 amino acids. Germline V CDR1 and CDR2: SGHDN, FVKESK. CDR3 sequence: CASSQGLRADTQYF. The CDR3 nucleotides read TGTGCCAGCAGCCAAGGTCTCCGTGCAGATACGCAGTATTTT. Full variable domain (outside the CDR3, taken from reference TRBV14 and TRBJ2-3): EAGVTQFPSHSVIEKGQTVTLRCDPISGHDNLYWYRRVMGKEIKFLLHFVKESKQDESGMPNNRFLAERTGGTYSTLKVQPAELEDSGVYFCASSQGLRADTQYFGPGTRLTVL.

This clonotype was seen at least ten times. The chain uses TRBV10-3 and TRBJ2-1; D gene uncertain. The germline V gene encodes CDR1 ENHRY and CDR2 SYGVKD. V was cut by 4 bases and J by 7 bases, with 11 bases left in between. The CDR3 length is 13 residues. CDR3 in DNA: TGTGCCATCAGTGGTCCATCTCGGAATGAGCAGTTCTTC. Translated, it gives CAISGPSRNEQFF.

This clonotype was recorded at least ten times. The gene calls are TRBV5-4 and TRBJ2-7; D is possibly TRBD2 (5 bases). The CDR3 extends over 13 amino acids. The germline gives CDR1 SGHNT, CDR2 YYREEE (reference sequence). Trimming stripped 4 bases from V and 5 bases from J, with 13 bases between. CDR3: CASSETPGDEQYF. Written as DNA, the CDR3 is TGTGCCAGCAGCGAAACCCCCGGGGACGAGCAGTACTTC.

This chain uses TRBV20-1 with TRBJ2-5, with D possibly being TRBD1 or TRBD2 (6 bases each). CDR1 DFQATT and CDR2 SNEGSKA come from the germline V gene (reference sequence). Trimming left V 1 base short and J 2 bases short, with 17 bases between. The CDR3 runs to 16 residues. The CDR3 region is CSARVPGGGAQETQYF. The CDR3, as DNA: TGCAGTGCTAGAGTACCTGGAGGGGGAGCGCAAGAGACCCAGTACTTC.

In this sample, this clonotype turned up many times. V usage is TRBV15 and J usage is TRBJ1-6; D is uncertain. CDR1 is LNHNV and CDR2 is YYDKDF in the germline V gene (reference sequence). CDR3 length: 16 residues. V was shortened by 0 bases and J by 10 bases, with 16 bases between the two germline ends. The CDR3 nucleotides are TGTGCCACCAGCAGAGAACGGGAGGGAGGAAAGTCACCCCTCCACTTT. Translated: CATSREREGGKSPLHF.

Ten or more counts support this clonotype. V usage is TRBV7-2 and J usage is TRBJ2-7; D is ambiguous. The germline V and J ends were trimmed by 1 base and 3 bases, with 7 bases remaining between them. CDR1 SGHTA and CDR2 FQGNSA come from the germline V gene. The CDR3 sequence is 13 residues long. The CDR3 here is CASSLGRLYEQYF. CDR3 sequence (DNA): TGTGCCAGCAGCTTAGGTCGGCTCTACGAGCAGTACTTC. Full variable domain (missing parts from reference TRBV7-2 and TRBJ2-7): GAGVSQSPSNKVTEKGKDVELRCDPISGHTALYWYRQSLGQGLEFLIYFQGNSAPDKSGLPSDRFSAERTGGSVSTLTIQRTQQEDSAVYLCASSLGRLYEQYFGPGTRLTVT.

This clonotype appeared many times. The chain is built from TRBV7-9 and TRBJ2-4, with 7 bases that match TRBD2. Germline V gene lookup returns CDR1 SEHNR and CDR2 FQNEAQ (reference sequence). J was trimmed by 6 bases and V by 5 bases; bases with no gene match: 19. This CDR3 is built from 18 residues. The CDR3 sequence is CASSLELAGGPGGNIQYF. CDR3 sequence (DNA): TGTGCCAGCAGCCTTGAATTAGCGGGCGGTCCAGGAGGAAACATTCAGTACTTC.

This chain connects TRBV28 to TRBJ2-7; 14 bases map to TRBD2. The germline V gene has CDR1 MDHEN and CDR2 SYDVKM. CDR3 length equals 17 residues. The V gene end was trimmed by 4 bases and the J gene end by 5 bases; junction bases not matched to a gene: 10. DNA for the CDR3: TGTGCCAGCAGTTCTCCGGGACTAGCGGGAGTAAGGAACGAGCAGTACTTC. This encodes CASSSPGLAGVRNEQYF.

This clonotype was recorded at least ten times. The chain recombines TRBV20-1 with TRBJ2-2; a weak D match, TRBD2 (5 bases). Trimming took 6 bases from V and 4 from J, leaving 12 bases between them. The CDR3 spans 13 residues. Germline V CDR1 and CDR2: DFQATT, SNEGSKA (reference sequence). CDR3 DNA: TGCAGTGCAAAACATGGGAGCACCGGGGAGCTGTTTTTT. It specifies CSAKHGSTGELFF.

There are many counts of this clonotype. The chain has TRBV18 and TRBJ1-4; D is possibly TRBD1 (5 bases). Germline assignment: CDR1 KGHSH and CDR2 LQKENI. Trimming pared 3 bases from V and 0 bases from J, leaving 20 bases between. The CDR3 extends over 19 amino acids. The DNA for the CDR3 is TGTGCCAGCTCACCTCTAAACCAGGGAGCCTCGACAACTAATGAAAAACTGTTTTTT. Its translation: CASSPLNQGASTTNEKLFF.

This clonotype occurred many times. This rearrangement joins TRBV5-1 to TRBJ2-5, with 7 bases that match TRBD2. CDR1 and CDR2 (germline): SGHRS, YFSETQ. The V gene end was trimmed by 0 bases and the J gene end by 3 bases; junction bases not matched to a gene: 8. The CDR3 spans 16 residues. The DNA for the CDR3 is TGCGCCAGCAGCTTGGGTTCGGCGGGAGAAAAAGAGACCCAGTACTTC. Amino acids: CASSLGSAGEKETQYF. Full variable domain (outside the CDR3, taken from reference TRBV5-1 and TRBJ2-5): KAGVTQTPRYLIKTRGQQVTLSCSPISGHRSVSWYQQTPGQGLQFLFEYFSETQRNKGNFPGRFSGRQFSNSRSEMNVSTLELGDSALYLCASSLGSAGEKETQYFGPGTRLLVL.

This clonotype was found many times. V is TRBV6-2 or TRBV6-3 and J is TRBJ1-2, with a weak D call TRBD1 (5 bases). With 2 bases removed from V and 4 bases from J, the gap between germline ends came to 20 bases. From germline, CDR1 is MNHEY and CDR2 SVGEGT. The CDR3 is made up of 17 amino acids. The CDR3: CASSYRMGGNHRYGYTF. CDR3 DNA sequence: TGTGCCAGCAGTTACCGGATGGGGGGGAATCATCGCTATGGCTACACCTTC.

The rearrangement joins TRBV7-2 to TRBJ2-2; no clear D gene. The CDR3 consists of 11 residues. Per germline, CDR1 SGHTA and CDR2 FQGNSA. With 8 bases removed from V and 0 bases from J, the gap between germline ends came to 1 base. This chain's CDR3 is CASPNTGELFF. CDR3 nucleotides: TGTGCCAGCCCGAACACCGGGGAGCTGTTTTTT.

The table lists this clonotype with many counts. The CDR3 protein is CSATPTAVEAFF. The DNA of the CDR3 is TGCAGTGCTACACCCACTGCGGTTGAAGCTTTCTTT. This rearrangement joins TRBV20-1 to TRBJ1-1; D is undetermined. This CDR3 is 12 amino acids long. V lost 4 bases and J 7 bases, leaving 13 bases between the germline ends. CDR1 DFQATT and CDR2 SNEGSKA come from the germline V gene (reference sequence).

This clonotype has ten or more counts. The chain recombines TRBV3-1 with TRBJ1-6; D is unclear. The germline gives CDR1 LGHDT, CDR2 YNNKEL (reference sequence). The CDR3 is 13 residues long. V lost 4 bases and J lost 9, with 10 bases in between. The CDR3, as DNA: TGTGCCAGCAGCCCCGAAGGCGGTTCACCCCTCCACTTT. Amino acid sequence: CASSPEGGSPLHF.

The chain combines TRBV18 with TRBJ1-3; maybe TRBD1 (5 bases). CDR1 KGHSH and CDR2 LQKENI come from the germline V gene. The V end lost 2 bases, the J end lost 1 base, and 9 bases lay between the germline ends. The CDR3 has 15 amino acids. CDR3 DNA sequence: TGTGCCAGCTCACCAGACAGCCCATCTGGAAACACCATATATTTT. Its protein is CASSPDSPSGNTIYF.

This clonotype showed up many times. This chain joins TRBV7-2 and TRBJ2-2, with 9 nucleotides matching TRBD2. The CDR3 sequence is 18 residues long. Per germline, CDR1 SGHTA and CDR2 FQGNSA. Germline trimming cut 5 bases from V and 4 bases from J; bases unmatched to any gene: 14. For the CDR3, the DNA is TGTGCCAGCAGCCGAATTATGGGAGCGGGAGGAGTCACCGGGGAGCTGTTTTTT. Its protein product is CASSRIMGAGGVTGELFF.

At least ten counts were recorded for this clonotype. V and J are TRBV4-1 and TRBJ1-1; TRBD1 matches 10 bases. Germline CDR1 is MGHRA and CDR2 is YSYEKL. This CDR3 region has 18 residues. V gave up 8 bases and J gave up 2 bases; unmatched junction bases: 17. CDR3 coding DNA: TGCGCCAGCGCCGTTTTGATAGGAGGGACAGGGGATAACACTGAAGCTTTCTTT. This gives the protein CASAVLIGGTGDNTEAFF.

This clonotype was observed at least ten times. In DNA form, the CDR3 reads TGCAGCGTTGGGGGTCCCAGCTTGAACACTGAAGCTTTCTTT. It encodes CSVGGPSLNTEAFF. The chain recombines TRBV29-1 with TRBJ1-1, with no clear D. The germline gives CDR1 SQVTM, CDR2 ANQGSEA. This CDR3 region has 14 residues. Trimming shortened V by 4 bases and J by 0 bases, and 12 bases separated the two germline ends.

This clonotype was detected many times. This rearrangement joins TRBV25-1 to TRBJ1-6; TRBD1 matches 8 bases. The CDR3 has 14 amino acids. CDR1 and CDR2 (germline): MGHDK, SYGVNS. Germline trimming cut 4 bases from V and 7 bases from J; bases unmatched to any gene: 3. This CDR3 is CASSGTGRNSPLHF. The CDR3 DNA is TGTGCCAGCAGTGGGACAGGGAGGAATTCACCCCTCCACTTT.

The CDR3 sequence is CASSPRTARTDTQYF. In DNA form, the CDR3 reads TGTGCCAGCAGCCCTCGGACAGCCCGCACAGATACGCAGTATTTT. The chain has TRBV7-2 and TRBJ2-3, with a tentative D call TRBD1 (6 bases). Germline values: CDR1 SGHTA, CDR2 FQGNSA. The CDR3 has 15 amino acids. V shed 5 bases and J shed 1 base, with 13 bases lying between them.

This clonotype was recorded many times. The V and J genes are TRBV11-3 and TRBJ1-1; D gene ambiguous. The CDR3 has 12 amino acids. The germline V gene encodes CDR1 SGHNT and CDR2 YENEEA. V lost 5 bases and J 1 base, leaving 5 bases between the germline ends. The CDR3 DNA reads TGTGCCAGCAGCCGGGCGAACACTGAAGCTTTCTTT. Translating it yields CASSRANTEAFF.

This clonotype was found many times. This chain links TRBV30 with TRBJ2-2; 9 bases map to TRBD1. Germline V gives CDR1 GTSNPN, CDR2 SVGIG (reference sequence). This CDR3 comprises 15 residues. V shed 0 bases, J shed 5 bases, and the junction held 4 bases outside the gene matches. This chain's CDR3 is CAWSVADRGTGELFF. The CDR3 DNA is TGTGCCTGGAGTGTAGCAGACAGGGGGACCGGGGAGCTGTTTTTT.

This clonotype was recorded many times. The genes are TRBV7-9 and TRBJ2-5; 7 positions match TRBD1. The CDR3 runs 15 residues. Germline values: CDR1 SEHNR, CDR2 FQNEAQ (reference sequence). The V gene end was trimmed by 5 bases and the J gene end by 1 base; junction bases not matched to a gene: 7. This CDR3 is CASSPLGGPQETQYF. The DNA for the CDR3 is TGTGCCAGCAGCCCCTTAGGGGGCCCCCAAGAGACCCAGTACTTC.

This clonotype was seen at least ten times. The rearrangement joins TRBV3-1 to TRBJ1-3; TRBD1 agrees at 9 bases. The V segment lost 4 bases and the J segment 0 bases; nucleotides outside the gene matches: 16. The CDR3 length is 20 residues. CDR1 is LGHDT, CDR2 YNNKEL, per germline (reference sequence). The CDR3 spells CASSPRDRAFGGNSGNTIYF. DNA for the CDR3: TGTGCCAGCAGCCCCCGGGACAGGGCCTTCGGGGGGAACTCTGGAAACACCATATATTTT.